The 10 T cell receptor beta chains in this list originate from one sample, sequenced in a study of tumor-infiltrating lymphocytes in primary liver carcinoma. Scientists recovered RNA and DNA together from around 18-30 mg of unsorted bulk tissue. A primer matching the constant region was used to make TCR beta cDNA from approximately 0.55 ug of total RNA. Investigators got TCR beta libraries out of three nested multiplex PCR rounds, done with slightly modified ARM-PCR. The opening two PCR rounds, approximately 10 cycles each, paired TRBV1-TRBV30 forward primers with a C-beta reverse primer. TCRdb passed the multiplex PCR reads through MiXCR, listing each CDR3 protein once. The sample carries about 100,000 distinct CDR3 sequences, 65% to 75% recorded once. Material: liver tumor tissue from sampling region 2. The subset: tumor region T2, inferior pole. These receptors were taken from a woman in her sixties or seventies with primary liver carcinoma and hepatitis B virus infection.

About this clonotype itself: The missing conserved phenylalanine or tryptophan at the end of this CDR3 makes a read error likely. The DNA is omitted, as the CDR3 cannot be located on it reliably, and the CDR3 follows TCRdb's listing. The genes are TRBV11-2 and TRBJ1-6; the table's D call of TRBD1 was not tested on the DNA. Germline CDR1 reads SGHAT; CDR2 reads FQNNGV. A total of 14 residues make up the CDR3, ends included. The CDR3 is CASSLSAWDSPLHL.

This clonotype was counted many times. V and J are TRBV6-1 and TRBJ2-3; D unresolved. With 5 bases removed from V and 6 bases from J, the gap between germline ends came to 9 bases. The CDR3 consists of 12 residues. CDR1 is MNHNS and CDR2 is SASEGT in the germline V gene. The CDR3 loop is CASSLLGDTQYF. DNA of the CDR3: TGTGCCAGCAGTCTGCTAGGGGATACGCAGTATTTT.

This clonotype was recorded many times. The V call is TRBV6-5, the J call TRBJ2-5; 9 positions match TRBD1. With 7 bases clipped from V and 2 bases from J, the junction kept 8 bases outside the gene matches. This CDR3 has 15 amino acids. Germline V gives CDR1 MNHEY, CDR2 SVGAGI. The CDR3 DNA reads TGTGCCAGCATGGACAGGGGTGCCCCACAAGAGACCCAGTACTTC. Amino acid sequence: CASMDRGAPQETQYF.

This clonotype was observed a handful of times. At one end the junction does not follow the germline gene, possibly because of a read error. The rearrangement joins TRBV5-4 to TRBJ2-1, with 10 bases aligning to TRBD2. Germline CDR1 reads SGHNT; CDR2 reads YYREEE (reference sequence). The CDR3 has 18 residues. CDR3 sequence: CANSLSTIAGGKGNEQFF. The CDR3 DNA is TGTGCCAACAGCCTCAGTACCATAGCGGGAGGCAAGGGGAATGAGCAGTTCTTC.

This clonotype was seen repeatedly, ten times or more. The chain recombines TRBV29-1 with TRBJ2-6; tentatively, D is TRBD1 (6 bases). Trimming pared 4 bases from V and 0 bases from J, leaving 10 bases between. CDR1 is SQVTM, CDR2 ANQGSEA, per germline. This CDR3 is 15 amino acids long. CDR3 in DNA: TGCAGCGTTGGCAGGGGAGACTCTGGGGCCAACGTCCTGACTTTC. This gives the protein CSVGRGDSGANVLTF.

CDR3 bases: TGTGCCAGCAGTGAAGCGGCTGATCAGCCCCAGCATTTT. This encodes CASSEAADQPQHF. The chain joins TRBV2 to TRBJ1-5; D gene uncertain. Trimming pared 0 bases from V and 5 bases from J, leaving 5 bases between. The germline gives CDR1 SNHLY, CDR2 FYNNEI. The CDR3 extends over 13 amino acids.

A note on this clonotype: A junction boundary mismatches the germline segment, possibly from a read error. The chain carries TRBV11-2 and TRBJ2-1, with 8 bases fitting TRBD2. This CDR3 is 16 amino acids long. Germline CDR1 is SGHAT and CDR2 is FQNNGV. The CDR3 DNA reads TGTGCCAGTAGCTTTCCACCAGCGGGAGTCCCAAGAGAGCAGTTCTTC. It is translated as CASSFPPAGVPREQFF.

This clonotype was seen more than once but under ten times. V gene TRBV7-9 combines with J gene TRBJ2-2; D may be TRBD1 or TRBD2 (5 bases each). The CDR3 extends over 15 amino acids. V was shortened by 1 base and J by 7 bases, with 13 bases between the two germline ends. CDR1 and CDR2 from the germline V gene are SEHNR and FQNEAQ (reference sequence). The CDR3 DNA reads TGTGCCAGCAGCTTAGGGGACGGCGGTGTCGGGGAGCTGTTTTTT. Amino acids: CASSLGDGGVGELFF.

This clonotype was recorded a few times. The chain employs TRBV24-1 and TRBJ1-2; 8 bases are shared with TRBD1. Germline CDR1 reads KGHDR; CDR2 reads SFDVKD. V lost 4 bases to trimming and J lost 6 bases; unmatched junction nucleotides: 6. This CDR3 has 14 residues. The CDR3: CATSDPGQENGYTF. CDR3 DNA: TGTGCCACCAGTGACCCGGGACAGGAAAATGGCTACACCTTC.

Ten or more counts support this clonotype. This chain links TRBV7-9 with TRBJ2-7; 10 bases align to TRBD2. The J segment lost 4 bases and the V segment lost 4 bases, leaving 10 bases of the junction unmatched. This CDR3 region has 16 residues. The germline CDR1 and CDR2 sequences are SEHNR and FQNEAQ (reference sequence). In nucleotides, the CDR3 is TGTGCCAGCAGCTCCAGCCTAGCGGGAGCGGTGTACGAGCAGTACTTC. It is translated as CASSSSLAGAVYEQYF. The full variable domain, rest sourced from reference TRBV7-9 and TRBJ2-7, is DTGVSQNPRHKITKRGQNVTFRCDPISEHNRLYWYRQTLGQGPEFLTYFQNEAQLEKSRLLSDRFSAERPKGSFSTLEIQRTEQGDSAMYLCASSSSLAGAVYEQYFGPGTRLTVT.